This T cell receptor beta chain was profiled in a study of HIV-infected children after antiretroviral therapy interruption. Study-level background: All children had CD4+ count above 500 and viral load below 50 copies/ml. Recorded EBV and CMV exposure existed for most children. Interruption-arm sampling covered weeks 0, 12, interruption end (24 or 48), and about 3 years post-study.

Sample treatment: PENTA 11 planned treatment interruption arm or continuous ART arm. Samples needed at least 5 million viable cryopreserved PBMCs. The TCR library was built from RNA with a 3' RACE protocol and unique molecular identifiers. TCRdb re-derived calls from the 3' RACE reads in MiXCR, one entry per CDR3 protein. This sample has 90,000 or so distinct CDR3 sequences, with under 8% found just once. This clonotype has a count of ten or more. The CDR3 has 18 amino acids. Trimming took 4 bases from V and 0 from J, leaving 23 bases between them. Germline CDR1 SGHRS, CDR2 YFSETQ. The TCR comes from a pool of human donors with HIV. The chain couples TRBV5-1 to TRBJ2-7; D gene ambiguous. Sequencing was performed on CD45RA+ CD4+ T cells from PBMCs, pooled from several time points, taken from a donor given antiretroviral therapy, either interrupted or continuous. Indicated subset: naive CD4+ CD45RA+ CD45RO- T cells. The CDR3 bases are TGCGCCAGCAGCGAAGCCATCACAGTCCGCCCGGGCTCCTACGAGCAGTACTTC. Translated, it gives CASSEAITVRPGSYEQYF.